The 16 T cell receptor beta chains reported below all come from one sample, sequenced in a study of T-cell reconstitution after alpha-beta-depleted transplantation in children. Unique molecular identifiers were built into the TCRbeta library. From the PCR reads, TCRdb called clonotypes with MiXCR, one entry per CDR3 protein. In the table there are approximately 520,000 distinct CDR3 sequences, about an eighth of which are singletons. This specimen was PBMCs, mostly from graft donor cells, taken 180 days after TCRalphabeta/CD19-depleted stem cell transplant. Receptors originate from a female patient between 2 and 15 years old who had a stem cell transplant for aplastic anemia, so the T cells may come from the graft donor.

This clonotype has a handful of counts. The gene calls are TRBV29-1 and TRBJ2-1, with 7 bases lining up with TRBD2. V gave up 2 bases and J gave up 6 bases; unmatched junction bases: 10. The CDR3 is 15 residues long. CDR1 is SQVTM, CDR2 ANQGSEA, per germline. CDR3 sequence (DNA): TGCAGCGTTGAATCCGGGACTACCCAAATCAATGAGCAGTTCTTC. This gives the protein CSVESGTTQINEQFF.

The chain combines TRBV5-1 with TRBJ1-5; D might be TRBD1 (5 bases). Germline CDR1 SGHRS, CDR2 YFSETQ. The CDR3 runs to 15 residues. V was trimmed by 7 bases and J by 5 bases, leaving 19 bases between them. For the CDR3, the DNA is TGCGCCAGCGGCAGTGGGGGTTCTCTGGATCAGCCCCAGCATTTT. Protein sequence: CASGSGGSLDQPQHF.

This clonotype was detected many times. This chain connects TRBV5-1 to TRBJ2-1; 8 bases are a match to TRBD2. V lost 3 bases and J lost 7; bases outside the gene matches: 6. The germline gives CDR1 SGHRS, CDR2 YFSETQ. The CDR3 sequence is 14 residues long. CDR3 DNA sequence: TGCGCCAGCAGCTCCGGGACTAGTAGGAATGAGCAGTTCTTC. Translating it yields CASSSGTSRNEQFF.

This clonotype came up many times. The V call is TRBV6-5, the J call TRBJ2-7, with D hard to call. Trimming removed 2 bases at V and 7 bases at J, with 0 bases between. The CDR3 totals 9 residues. Germline V gene lookup returns CDR1 MNHEY and CDR2 SVGAGI. CDR3 region: CASSYEQYF. CDR3 DNA sequence: TGTGCCAGCAGTTACGAGCAGTACTTC.

This sequence joins TRBV6-1 and TRBJ1-1; 7 nucleotides agree with TRBD1. Germline V gives CDR1 MNHNS, CDR2 SASEGT. The CDR3 consists of 15 residues. The trim removed 5 bases at V and 0 bases at J, leaving 6 bases unmatched. The CDR3 here is CASSPGGILNTEAFF. The CDR3 nucleotides read TGTGCCAGCAGTCCAGGGGGAATACTGAACACTGAAGCTTTCTTT.

The genes are TRBV20-1 and TRBJ2-7; TRBD2 might be the D (6 bases). The germline V gene encodes CDR1 DFQATT and CDR2 SNEGSKA (reference sequence). Trimming cost V 3 bases and J 6 bases, with 15 bases left between them. This CDR3 has 13 amino acids. CDR3 sequence reads: CSASGQAGGEQYF. DNA of the CDR3: TGCAGTGCTAGTGGCCAGGCCGGGGGCGAGCAGTACTTC.

There are a few counts of this clonotype. The rearrangement joins TRBV5-1 to TRBJ2-7; the match to TRBD1 covers 10 bases. V lost 4 bases and J lost 5; bases outside the gene matches: 6. Germline CDR1 SGHRS, CDR2 YFSETQ. The CDR3 is 14 residues long. The CDR3 coding sequence is TGCGCCAGCAGCCCGCAGGGACAGGGGCACGAGCAGTACTTC. It yields the protein CASSPQGQGHEQYF.

This clonotype has ten or more counts. This chain joins TRBV12-3 or TRBV12-4 and TRBJ1-2, with D unresolved. This CDR3 comprises 13 residues. Trimming took 2 bases from V and 7 from J, leaving 11 bases between them. This CDR3 reads CASSLRALSGYTF. The CDR3 coding sequence is TGTGCCAGCAGTTTAAGGGCACTATCTGGCTACACCTTC.

This clonotype has only a few counts. The rearrangement links TRBV20-1 to TRBJ1-4, with 7 bases lining up with TRBD1. There are 14 residues in the CDR3. V trimming: 3 bases; J trimming: 2 bases; junction bases outside the gene matches: 3. CDR1 and CDR2 (germline): DFQATT, SNEGSKA (reference sequence). CDR3 in amino acids: CSASPTGTNEKLFF. CDR3 bases: TGCAGTGCTAGCCCGACAGGGACTAATGAAAAACTGTTTTTT.

In this sample, this clonotype turned up many times. This chain links TRBV7-9 with TRBJ2-2; D not certain. Trimming shortened V by 5 bases and J by 8 bases, and 6 bases separated the two germline ends. CDR3 size: 11 residues. Germline CDR1 reads SEHNR; CDR2 reads FQNEAQ (reference sequence). The CDR3 reads CASSTEGELFF. CDR3 DNA sequence: TGTGCCAGCAGCACCGAAGGGGAGCTGTTTTTT.

J is TRBJ1-1 and V is TRBV15; unclear D gene. The germline CDR1 and CDR2 sequences are LNHNV and YYDKDF (reference sequence). Trimming shortened V by 3 bases and J by 7 bases, and 15 bases separated the two germline ends. This CDR3 has 14 amino acids. The CDR3 loop is CATSRHSGISEAFF. The CDR3, as DNA: TGTGCCACCAGCAGGCACAGCGGCATCAGTGAAGCTTTCTTT.

The genes are TRBV29-1 and TRBJ1-2; 7 bases match TRBD1. Per the germline V gene, CDR1 is SQVTM and CDR2 is ANQGSEA. The CDR3 has 14 residues. The V and J ends lost 6 bases and 0 bases, in that order; junction bases with no gene match: 7. DNA of the CDR3: TGCAGCGTCACAGGGACAGCCACTAACTATGGCTACACCTTC. This gives the protein CSVTGTATNYGYTF.

This sequence joins TRBV28 and TRBJ2-7; D might be TRBD1 (6 bases). This CDR3 is 11 amino acids long. Per the germline V gene, CDR1 is MDHEN and CDR2 is SYDVKM. V lost 5 bases, J lost 10 bases, and 12 bases lay in between. The DNA of the CDR3 is TGTGCCAGCAGTACCAACAGGGTTCAGTACGTC. It is translated as CASSTNRVQYV.

This clonotype was counted at least ten times. The chain is built from TRBV10-1 and TRBJ1-1; D is ambiguous. CDR1 is WNHNN and CDR2 is SYGVQD in the germline V gene (reference sequence). The V end was cut by 2 bases, the J end by 0 bases, with 7 bases between. The CDR3 extends over 14 amino acids. The CDR3 DNA reads TGCGCCAGCAGTGAGGGGCTAATGAACACTGAAGCTTTCTTT. It is translated as CASSEGLMNTEAFF.

This clonotype was observed a few times. V is TRBV29-1 and J is TRBJ2-4; the match to TRBD1 covers 9 bases. Trimming cost V 6 bases and J 7 bases; bases outside gene matches: 13. From germline, CDR1 is SQVTM and CDR2 ANQGSEA. The CDR3 is made up of 15 amino acids. The CDR3 here is CSVAINPGQGNIQYF. CDR3 in DNA: TGCAGCGTCGCGATCAACCCGGGACAGGGTAACATTCAGTACTTC.

The chain has TRBV6-5 and TRBJ2-5, with a weak D call TRBD1 (5 bases). The CDR3 loop spans 14 amino acids. The V and J ends lost 4 bases and 2 bases respectively, with 11 bases between them. Per the germline V gene, CDR1 is MNHEY and CDR2 is SVGAGI. DNA for the CDR3: TGTGCCAGCAGTTGGGGCCGGCAGCAAGAGACCCAGTACTTC. Protein product: CASSWGRQQETQYF.